What follows is one T cell receptor beta chain and its context. The antigen it recognizes is unknown. Base-call qualities are not available, and no considerably larger clone is one nucleotide away. This specimen's treatment or condition label, interpreted: about 20 received Ad26.COV2.S at low or high dose, single or two shots; a few received placebo; per-sample allocation not given. Repertoires of vaccine and placebo recipients were sequenced from samples collected on day 63 after the first injection. In Cohort 1b, fewer than 30 adults aged 18-55 years were enrolled at a single site in Boston, USA, between 29 July and 7 August 2020. As a vaccine, Ad26.COV2.S was a replication-incompetent adenovirus type 26 vector that expressed a prefusion-stabilized SARS-CoV-2 spike protein derived from the original Wuhan strain. From the germline V gene, CDR1 is SGHVS and CDR2 is FNYEAQ. V is reduced by 5 bases and J by 0 bases, leaving a spacing of 10 bases between them. Inclusive of the bounding cysteine and phenylalanine, the CDR3 is 14 residues long. Just CDR3 DNA is preserved here, 42 bases in frame from base 1.

The immunoSEQ Assay was the method used to sequence TCRbeta CDR3 regions. After extraction, genomic DNA underwent amplification by bias-controlled multiplex PCR, followed by high-throughput sequencing. On the study's bioinformatics: Collapsing and filtering of sequences were performed to quantify the absolute abundance of each unique TCRbeta CDR3 region. Usable DNA was measured by amplifying reference genes present in all nucleated cells, and TCRbeta template counts were normalized to that usable DNA to estimate T cell fraction. Repertoire TCRs were annotated as SARS-CoV-2-specific when V gene, CDR3 amino acid sequence and J gene were exactly matched to a known reactive TCR set. The reference SARS-CoV-2 TCR set came from MIRA and was filtered for enrichment in COVID-19-positive ImmuneCODE repertoires, removing public or cross-reactive TCRs. Using the MIRA antigens, annotated TCRs were further analysed by specific ORF or by position within an ORF. Breadth was defined as annotated unique rearrangements over total unique productive rearrangements; depth was the summed frequency of those rearrangements. TCR breadth was compared between groups using two-sided Wilcoxon rank-sum tests. TCRdb obtained this table from immuneACCESS and retained in-frame rearrangements with V and J assigned. These tables miss some clones; where compared with another copy, unresolved V genes account for less than half of the shortfall, and the remainder is unexplained. V and J calls plus clone size are reproduced from that table; the DNA served to infer D and trimming. This sample holds 350,000 to 500,000 clones; 70% to 90% were observed only once. The top ten hold less than 4% of the sample.

The data are from a study of Ad26.COV2.S vaccination and SARS-CoV-2 variants (dated by TCRdb to the early 2020s). Background on the whole study: Donors in the vaccine arm were drawn from COV1001, a multicentre, randomized, double-blind, placebo-controlled phase I-IIa trial testing Ad26.COV2.S in healthy adults. Dosing of Ad26.COV2.S was intramuscular, at either 5x10^10 or 1x10^11 viral particles, delivered as one shot or as two shots spaced 56 days apart. The specificity and breadth of SARS-CoV-2-reactive T cell receptors after Ad26.COV2.S vaccination were assessed by TCRbeta repertoire sequencing. A total of 32 samples were included in the TCR-sequenced set, comprising about 20 Ad26.COV2.S vaccine recipients, 5 placebo recipients and 8 SARS-CoV-2 convalescent individuals. Participants in the trial were split at random into five groups of five each, receiving low-dose or high-dose Ad26.COV2.S once or twice, or else placebo on both occasions. Investigators did not know the trial group allocation while performing experiments and assessing outcomes. Results and caveats for the whole study, not just this receptor: Vaccine and placebo recipients had similar non-spike TCR breadth, a finding consistent with the vaccine containing only spike. Substantial breadth of spike-specific CD8+ and CD4+ T cell responses was reported after vaccination. Compared with placebo recipients, Ad26.COV2.S recipients showed higher spike-specific TCR breadth (P = 0.0014). The study was not powered for comparison of responses between vaccine doses or regimens. The authors noted that total T cell responses may have been underestimated by the TCR breadth and depth analyses.

Material: peripheral blood, obtained in a trial of Ad26.COV2.S vaccine versus placebo. The chain is made from TRBV7-6 and TRBJ1-1, with a weak D call of TRBD1 (6 bases match). The receptor's source is a person aged 18-65 years who received the Ad26.COV2.S COVID-19 vaccine or a placebo. The DNA reads TGTGCCAGCAGCCCGACAGGACTGAACACTGAAGCTTTCTTT. Translated, it reads CASSPTGLNTEAFF.